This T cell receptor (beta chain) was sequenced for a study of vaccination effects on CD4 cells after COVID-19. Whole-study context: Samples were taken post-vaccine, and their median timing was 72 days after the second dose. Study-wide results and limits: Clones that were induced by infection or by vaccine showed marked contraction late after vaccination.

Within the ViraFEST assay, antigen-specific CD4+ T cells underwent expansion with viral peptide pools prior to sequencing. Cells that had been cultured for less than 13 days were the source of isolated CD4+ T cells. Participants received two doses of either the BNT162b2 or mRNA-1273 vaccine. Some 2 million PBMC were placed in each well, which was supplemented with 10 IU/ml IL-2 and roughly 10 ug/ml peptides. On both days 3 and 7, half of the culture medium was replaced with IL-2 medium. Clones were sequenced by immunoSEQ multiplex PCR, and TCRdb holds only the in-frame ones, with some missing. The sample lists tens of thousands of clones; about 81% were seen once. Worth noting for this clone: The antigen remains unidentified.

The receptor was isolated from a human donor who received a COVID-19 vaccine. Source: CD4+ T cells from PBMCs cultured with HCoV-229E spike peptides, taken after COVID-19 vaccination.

In DNA form, the CDR3 reads TGTGCCAGCAGCTTGGTACAGGGTAGCAATCAGCCCCAGCATTTT. It encodes CASSLVQGSNQPQHF. The rearrangement links TRBV5-5 to TRBJ1-5, with D maybe TRBD1 (6 bases). With 0 bases removed from V and 0 bases from J, the gap between germline ends came to 7 bases. The length of the CDR3 is 15 residues. The germline V gene has CDR1 SGHKS and CDR2 YYEKEE (reference sequence).